A selection of T cell receptor beta chains follows, all from one sample in a study of cytomegalovirus exposure and HLA in healthy donors. Assay: immunoSEQ multiplex PCR; the TCRdb copy retains only in-frame clones and omits some. This sample has 150,000 or so clones; about three quarters occur once, and the top ten carry approximately 13%. Sequenced: PBMCs. The receptors come from a man aged 35 to 55 in good health and CMV-seropositive. Each CDR3 is given with its conserved first and last residue. A D gene is named only where the DNA matches it firmly. The size entry is marked missing in some rows and otherwise reads once, few, many or a size class.

TRBJ1-2,once,NA,TRBV14,CASSQEPRGFGYTF,TGTGCCAGCAGCCAAGAACCGAGGGGGTTTGGCTACACCTTC
TRBJ2-7,NA,TRBD1,TRBV13,CASSRGGHIGPEQYF,TGTGCCAGCAGCCGAGGGGGCCATATAGGTCCCGAGCAGTACTTC
TRBJ2-7,NA,NA,TRBV6-1,CASVPPDKYEQYF,TGTGCCAGCGTCCCCCCCGATAAGTACGAGCAGTACTTC
TRBJ2-7,NA,TRBD2,TRBV19,CASSMASGPYEQYF,TGTGCCAGTAGTATGGCTAGCGGACCCTACGAGCAGTACTTC
TRBJ1-3,NA,NA,TRBV19,CASKGTEGNGNTIYF,TGTGCCAGTAAAGGGACGGAGGGAAATGGAAACACCATATATTTT
TRBJ2-1,NA,TRBD2,TRBV10-3,CAISGPSGRPEQFF,TGTGCCATCAGTGGTCCTAGCGGGAGGCCTGAGCAGTTCTTC
TRBJ1-5,NA,TRBD1,TRBV7-2,CASSRGGQGSFNQPQHF,TGTGCCAGCAGCCGAGGGGGACAGGGGAGTTTTAATCAGCCCCAGCATTTT
TRBJ2-1,once,TRBD1,TRBV15,CATSRVGTGSYNEQFF,TGTGCCACCAGCAGAGTCGGGACAGGGTCCTACAATGAGCAGTTCTTC
TRBJ1-4,NA,NA,TRBV10-3,CAISESVQGGEKLFF,TGTGCCATCAGTGAGTCTGTACAGGGTGGTGAAAAACTGTTTTTT
TRBJ2-1,NA,TRBD2,TRBV9,CASSVAGGGEQFF,TGTGCCAGCAGCGTAGCGGGAGGCGGTGAGCAGTTCTTC
TRBJ1-1,NA,TRBD1,TRBV5-4,CASSLPGQAFEAFF,TGTGCCAGCAGCCTGCCGGGACAGGCATTTGAAGCTTTCTTT
TRBJ1-4,NA,TRBD1,TRBV30,CAWSVGTGALNEKLFF,TGTGCCTGGAGTGTAGGGACAGGGGCCCTCAATGAAAAACTGTTTTTT
TRBJ2-5,NA,TRBD2,TRBV7-9,CASSPRGGARETQYF,TGTGCCAGCAGCCCCCGGGGGGGGGCGAGAGAGACCCAGTACTTC
TRBJ2-7,NA,TRBD1,TRBV6-1,CASSEWGQGGEQYF,TGTGCCAGCAGTGAATGGGGACAGGGAGGCGAGCAGTACTTC
TRBJ1-1,once,NA,TRBV2,CASRRGMNTEAFF,TGTGCCAGCAGAAGGGGGATGAACACTGAAGCTTTCTTT
TRBJ2-5,NA,TRBD1,TRBV4-3,CASSLGTGYPETQYF,TGCGCCAGCAGCCTGGGGACAGGCTACCCCGAGACCCAGTACTTC
TRBJ1-4,NA,NA,TRBV6-5,CASSWRSREKLFF,TGTGCCAGCAGTTGGAGGAGTCGCGAAAAACTGTTTTTT
TRBJ2-2,NA,TRBD1,TRBV5-5,CASSWGQGASTGELFF,TGTGCCAGCAGCTGGGGACAGGGTGCGAGCACCGGGGAGCTGTTTTTT
TRBJ2-7,NA,TRBD2,TRBV18,CASSPKLAGGPYEQYF,TGTGCCAGCTCACCCAAACTAGCGGGAGGGCCCTACGAGCAGTACTTC
TRBJ2-2,NA,TRBD1,TRBV2,CASSRGQGDTGELFF,TGTGCCAGCAGTAGGGGACAGGGGGACACCGGGGAGCTGTTTTTT
TRBJ2-5,once,TRBD2,TRBV7-9,CASSLGSGKNRRNLETQYF,TGTGCCAGCAGCTTAGGGAGCGGGAAGAACCGGAGAAACCTAGAGACCCAGTACTTC
TRBJ2-2,once,TRBD2,TRBV18,CASSPGSGSNTGELFF,TGTGCCAGCTCACCGGGTAGCGGGTCGAACACCGGGGAGCTGTTTTTT
TRBJ1-5,NA,NA,TRBV12-5,CASGLNTGYGQPQHF,TGTGCTAGTGGTTTGAATACAGGGTACGGTCAGCCCCAGCATTTT
TRBJ1-1,NA,NA,TRBV18,CASSSQVNTEAFF,TGTGCCAGCTCAAGCCAGGTGAACACTGAAGCTTTCTTT
TRBJ2-3,NA,NA,TRBV19,CASSIPGYADTQYF,TGTGCCAGTAGTATTCCGGGATATGCAGATACGCAGTATTTT
TRBJ1-4,NA,NA,TRBV7-2,CASSFQGSEKLFF,TGTGCCAGCAGCTTTCAGGGTTCAGAAAAACTGTTTTTT
TRBJ2-7,NA,NA,TRBV7-2,CASSSFGNYEQYF,TGTGCCAGCAGCTCTTTCGGGAATTACGAGCAGTACTTC
TRBJ1-1,NA,TRBD1,TRBV5-1,CASSSGQGNTEAFF,TGCGCCAGCAGCTCAGGACAGGGGAACACTGAAGCTTTCTTT
TRBJ2-1,few,TRBD2,TRBV9,CASSVVAGGRGNEQFF,TGTGCCAGCAGCGTAGTTGCGGGAGGGCGTGGTAATGAGCAGTTCTTC
TRBJ2-1,NA,NA,TRBV9,CASSVEAVNEQFF,TGTGCCAGCAGCGTAGAAGCTGTCAATGAGCAGTTCTTC
TRBJ1-4,once,NA,TRBV11-3,CASRSGTRNEKLFF,TGTGCCAGCAGATCCGGGACACGGAATGAAAAACTGTTTTTT
TRBJ2-5,NA,NA,TRBV2,CASRRQSQETQYF,TGTGCCAGCAGGCGACAGAGTCAAGAGACCCAGTACTTC
TRBJ2-7,NA,TRBD1,TRBV14,CASRDRGGRKGSYEQYF,TGTGCCAGCAGGGACAGGGGGGGACGAAAAGGCTCCTACGAGCAGTACTTC
TRBJ2-1,NA,NA,TRBV4-1,CASSQDGGLGDNEQFF,TGCGCCAGCAGCCAAGATGGGGGGTTGGGGGACAATGAGCAGTTCTTC
TRBJ1-1,NA,NA,TRBV14,CASSRGENTEAFF,TGTGCCAGCAGCCGGGGAGAAAACACTGAAGCTTTCTTT
TRBJ2-1,few,NA,TRBV9,CASSVEGYNEQFF,TGTGCCAGCAGCGTAGAGGGGTACAATGAGCAGTTCTTC
TRBJ1-1,NA,TRBD1,TRBV6-6,CASSYLIQGGGSEAFF,TGTGCCAGCAGTTACTTAATACAGGGGGGTGGATCTGAAGCTTTCTTT
TRBJ1-5,NA,NA,TRBV28,CASSLVQGQIYNQPQHF,TGTGCCAGCAGTTTGGTCCAGGGACAAATATACAATCAGCCCCAGCATTTT
TRBJ2-3,NA,TRBD1,TRBV9,CASSVGRGGATDTQYF,TGTGCCAGCAGCGTAGGGCGAGGGGGCGCCACAGATACGCAGTATTTT
TRBJ1-3,NA,NA,TRBV10-2,CASSEQGGGLSGNTIYF,TGCGCCAGCAGTGAGCAAGGCGGCGGACTCTCTGGAAACACCATATATTTT
TRBJ2-1,NA,TRBD1,TRBV28,CASHRDRGTNEQFF,TGTGCCAGTCACCGGGACAGGGGGACCAATGAGCAGTTCTTC
TRBJ1-2,NA,TRBD1,TRBV18,CASSTGQGANYGYTF,TGTGCCAGCTCCACGGGACAGGGAGCTAACTATGGCTACACCTTC
TRBJ1-4,NA,NA,TRBV5-1,CASSLAGGSGGEKLFF,TGCGCCAGCAGCTTGGCCGGGGGGTCTGGCGGTGAAAAACTGTTTTTT
TRBJ1-5,NA,TRBD1,TRBV6-4,CASSDGGTGAGNQPQHF,TGTGCCAGCAGTGACGGGGGGACAGGGGCGGGCAATCAGCCCCAGCATTTT
TRBJ1-1,NA,TRBD1,TRBV10-3,CAISNLPGQGLKNTEAFF,TGTGCCATCAGTAACTTACCGGGACAGGGACTTAAGAACACTGAAGCTTTCTTT